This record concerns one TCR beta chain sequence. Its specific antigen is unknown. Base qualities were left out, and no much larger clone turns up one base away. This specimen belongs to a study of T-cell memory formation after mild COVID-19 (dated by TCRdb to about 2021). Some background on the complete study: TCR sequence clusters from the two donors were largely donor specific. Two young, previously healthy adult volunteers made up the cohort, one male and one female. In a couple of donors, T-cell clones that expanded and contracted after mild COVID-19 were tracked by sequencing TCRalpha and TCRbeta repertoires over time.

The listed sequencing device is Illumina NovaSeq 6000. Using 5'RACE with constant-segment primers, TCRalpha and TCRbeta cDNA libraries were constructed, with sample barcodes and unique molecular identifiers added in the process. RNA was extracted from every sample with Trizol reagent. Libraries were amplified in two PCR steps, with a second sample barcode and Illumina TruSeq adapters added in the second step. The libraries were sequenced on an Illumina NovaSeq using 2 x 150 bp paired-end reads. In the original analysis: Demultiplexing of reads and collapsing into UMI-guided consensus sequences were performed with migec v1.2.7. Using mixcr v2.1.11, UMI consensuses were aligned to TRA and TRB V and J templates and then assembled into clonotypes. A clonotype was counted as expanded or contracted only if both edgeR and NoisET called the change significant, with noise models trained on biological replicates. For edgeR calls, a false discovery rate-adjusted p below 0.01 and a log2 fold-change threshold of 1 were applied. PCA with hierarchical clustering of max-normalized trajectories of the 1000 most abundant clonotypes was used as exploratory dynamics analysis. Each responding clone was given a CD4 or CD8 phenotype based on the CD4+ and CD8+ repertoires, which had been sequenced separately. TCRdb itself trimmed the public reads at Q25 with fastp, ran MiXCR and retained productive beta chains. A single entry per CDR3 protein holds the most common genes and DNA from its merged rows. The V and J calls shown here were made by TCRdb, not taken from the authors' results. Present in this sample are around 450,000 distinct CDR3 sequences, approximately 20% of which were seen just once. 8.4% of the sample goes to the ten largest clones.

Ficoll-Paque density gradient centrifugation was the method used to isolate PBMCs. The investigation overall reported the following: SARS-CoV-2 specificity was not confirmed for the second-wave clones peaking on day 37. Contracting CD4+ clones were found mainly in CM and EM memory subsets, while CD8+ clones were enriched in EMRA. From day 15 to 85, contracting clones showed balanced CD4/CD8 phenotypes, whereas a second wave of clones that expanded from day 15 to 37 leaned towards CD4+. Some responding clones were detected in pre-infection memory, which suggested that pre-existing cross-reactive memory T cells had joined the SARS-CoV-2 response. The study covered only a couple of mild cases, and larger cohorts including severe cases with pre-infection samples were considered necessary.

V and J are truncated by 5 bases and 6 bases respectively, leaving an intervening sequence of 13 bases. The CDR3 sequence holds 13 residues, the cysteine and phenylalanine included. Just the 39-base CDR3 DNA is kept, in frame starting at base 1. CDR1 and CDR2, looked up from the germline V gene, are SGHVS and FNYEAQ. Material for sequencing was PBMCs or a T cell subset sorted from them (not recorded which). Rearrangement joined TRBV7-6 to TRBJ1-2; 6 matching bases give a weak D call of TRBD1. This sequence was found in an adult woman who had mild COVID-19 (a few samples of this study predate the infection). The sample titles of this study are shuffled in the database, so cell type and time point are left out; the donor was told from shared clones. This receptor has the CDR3 CASSLGGSNGYTF. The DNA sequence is TGTGCCAGCAGCCTAGGGGGGTCGAATGGCTACACCTTC.